Following are 30 T cell receptor beta chains from one sample sequenced in a study of T-cell reconstitution after alpha-beta-depleted transplantation in children. Preparation of the TCRbeta library was carried out with unique molecular identifiers. TCRdb re-called the PCR reads through MiXCR, storing one row per CDR3 protein. The sample lists 670,000 or so distinct CDR3 sequences, around 13% occurring once. The sequencing here drew on PBMCs, taken before TCRalphabeta/CD19-depleted stem cell transplant. Every receptor here comes from a girl aged 2 to 10 with congenital amegakaryocytic thrombocytopenia, due to receive a stem cell transplant.

This clonotype occurred many times. The chain joins TRBV20-1 to TRBJ2-3; D is undetermined. The CDR3 extends over 14 amino acids. The V end lost 6 bases, the J end lost 5 bases, and 18 bases lay between the germline ends. Germline CDR1 DFQATT, CDR2 SNEGSKA (reference sequence). The CDR3 sequence is CSAHLDPLGDTQYF. In DNA form, the CDR3 reads TGCAGTGCCCACCTCGACCCCCTCGGAGATACGCAGTATTTT.

This sequence joins TRBV12-3 or TRBV12-4 and TRBJ2-2; D call uncertain. The CDR3 has 15 residues. V was cut by 2 bases and J by 0 bases, with 7 bases left in between. CDR3 nucleotides: TGTGCCAGCAGTTTACTCATCGCGAACACCGGGGAGCTGTTTTTT. It encodes CASSLLIANTGELFF.

This clonotype showed up many times. DNA of the CDR3: TGCGCCAGTATTGGACAGGGGAACACCGGGGAGCTGTTTTTT. Its protein product is CASIGQGNTGELFF. This sequence joins TRBV10-2 and TRBJ2-2; 8 nucleotides match TRBD1. CDR3 length: 14 residues. The trim removed 9 bases at V and 1 base at J, leaving 4 bases unmatched. The V gene's germline CDR1 is WSHSY and CDR2 SAAADI.

Comments on this clonotype: This may be a read error: a much more frequent sequence differs by one nucleotide. The chain combines TRBV7-7 with TRBJ2-2, with TRBD2 identical over 8 bases. J lost 3 bases, V lost 4 bases, and 1 base had no gene match. This CDR3 region has 14 residues. Germline V gene data show CDR1 as SSHAT and CDR2 as FNYEAQ (reference sequence). The CDR3 DNA sequence: TGTGCCAGCAGCTCAGCGGGGGACACCGGGGAGCTGTTTTTT. Encoded protein: CASSSAGDTGELFF.

This clonotype has a count of ten or more. V gene TRBV5-5 combines with J gene TRBJ2-1; 7 bases are a match to TRBD1. The CDR3 has 16 residues. Per the germline V gene, CDR1 is SGHKS and CDR2 is YYEKEE (reference sequence). The J segment lost 0 bases and the V segment lost 2 bases, leaving 5 bases of the junction unmatched. CDR3: CASSFRQGSSYNEQFF. For the CDR3, the DNA is TGTGCCAGCAGCTTCAGACAGGGCAGCTCCTACAATGAGCAGTTCTTC.

This clonotype was found many times. This chain links TRBV29-1 with TRBJ1-1; possibly TRBD1 for D (5 bases). The CDR3 totals 13 residues. Germline V CDR1 and CDR2: SQVTM, ANQGSEA. The V and J ends lost 1 base and 5 bases respectively, with 11 bases between them. This CDR3 is CSVEAGGTTEAFF. CDR3 DNA: TGCAGCGTTGAAGCTGGGGGGACGACTGAAGCTTTCTTT.

The chain has TRBV6-1 and TRBJ2-4; D is unresolved. This CDR3 spans 16 amino acids. Trimming cost V 5 bases and J 0 bases, with 14 bases left between them. From germline, CDR1 is MNHNS and CDR2 SASEGT. The CDR3 DNA reads TGTGCCAGCAGTCCTCACTCGGATCTAGCCAAAAACATTCAGTACTTC. Its protein is CASSPHSDLAKNIQYF.

The chain employs TRBV7-8 and TRBJ2-5, with TRBD2 identical over 9 bases. V was clipped by 3 bases and J by 3 bases; unmatched bases: 8. The CDR3 has 16 amino acids. CDR1 and CDR2 from the germline V gene are SGHVS and FQNEAQ. The CDR3 region is CASSLVAGVGKETQYF. In nucleotides, the CDR3 is TGTGCCAGCAGCTTGGTAGCGGGAGTGGGGAAAGAGACCCAGTACTTC.

As for this clonotype: A much larger clone lies a single base off, so this may be a read error. The chain recombines TRBV10-3 with TRBJ1-1; no clear D gene. Germline CDR1 ENHRY, CDR2 SYGVKD. The CDR3 consists of 11 residues. Here the CDR3 reads CAISVGTEALF. CDR3 coding DNA: TGTGCCATCAGTGTAGGCACTGAAGCTCTCTTT.

This clonotype was counted ten times or more. CDR3 sequence reads: CASSPYQTGDTEAFF. Written as DNA, the CDR3 is TGCGCCAGCAGCCCGTATCAGACAGGGGACACTGAAGCTTTCTTT. This sequence joins TRBV4-1 and TRBJ1-1; 8 positions match TRBD1. The CDR3 extends over 15 amino acids. The V segment lost 4 bases and the J segment 3 bases; nucleotides outside the gene matches: 7. Germline CDR1 MGHRA, CDR2 YSYEKL.

This sequence joins TRBV5-1 and TRBJ1-2; D remains ambiguous. The CDR3 runs 15 residues. Looked up from germline, CDR1 is SGHRS and CDR2 is YFSETQ. Between the trimmed V and J ends, which lost 0 bases and 2 bases, there was a span of 11 bases. The CDR3 bases are TGCGCCAGCAGCTTGGCCGGGCAGGTGAACTATGGCTACACCTTC. Protein product: CASSLAGQVNYGYTF.

J is TRBJ2-1 and V is TRBV10-1; 8 nucleotides match TRBD1. This CDR3 is 13 amino acids long. The V segment lost 4 bases and the J segment 15 bases; nucleotides outside the gene matches: 11. Germline V gene data show CDR1 as WNHNN and CDR2 as SYGVQD (reference sequence). CDR3 in DNA: TGCGCCAGCAGTGTGGATTTTGGGACAGGATGGTTCTTC. Its protein is CASSVDFGTGWFF.

This clonotype was picked up many times. The V gene is TRBV24-1, the J gene TRBJ2-5; tentatively, D is TRBD1 or TRBD2 (5 bases each). The V gene's germline CDR1 is KGHDR and CDR2 SFDVKD. The CDR3 extends over 15 amino acids. Trimming left V 6 bases short and J 5 bases short, with 18 bases between. The CDR3 DNA sequence: TGTGCCACCAGTTCTTTAGGGGATGGGGAGGAGACCCAGTACTTC. This sequence encodes CATSSLGDGEETQYF.

This rearrangement joins TRBV7-9 to TRBJ1-2; D unresolved. The germline V and J ends were trimmed by 1 base and 8 bases, with 8 bases remaining between them. Germline CDR1 and CDR2: SEHNR and FQNEAQ (reference sequence). The CDR3 has 12 residues. The CDR3 bases are TGTGCCAGCAGCTTAGGACCCCGGGGCTACACCTTC. It is translated as CASSLGPRGYTF.

This clonotype was seen more than once but under ten times. The chain recombines TRBV5-6 with TRBJ2-2; D ambiguous. V shed 4 bases and J shed 6 bases, with 10 bases lying between them. Germline values: CDR1 SGHDT, CDR2 YYEEEE. The CDR3 consists of 13 residues. CDR3 DNA sequence: TGTGCCAGCAGCCCTGAGACCGCCGGGGAGCTGTTTTTT. Its translation is CASSPETAGELFF.

This clonotype was seen more than once but under ten times. The chain employs TRBV29-1 and TRBJ1-2; D not resolved. Trimming removed 3 bases at V and 3 bases at J, with 11 bases between. Germline CDR1 and CDR2: SQVTM and ANQGSEA. The CDR3 runs 13 residues. CDR3 residues: CSVEDGMDYGYTF. CDR3 coding DNA: TGCAGCGTTGAGGACGGGATGGACTATGGCTACACCTTC.

Only a few counts were recorded for this clonotype. V usage is TRBV15 and J usage is TRBJ2-7; possibly TRBD2 for D (6 bases). Trimming pared 3 bases from V and 3 bases from J, leaving 9 bases between. Germline loops: CDR1 LNHNV, CDR2 YYDKDF (reference sequence). This CDR3 has 13 amino acids. CDR3 bases: TGTGCCACCAGCAGGGACTACCTCTACGAGCAGTACTTC. Protein: CATSRDYLYEQYF.

J is TRBJ2-7 and V is TRBV27; perhaps TRBD1 as D (6 bases). This CDR3 is 15 amino acids long. Germline assignment: CDR1 MNHEY and CDR2 SMNVEV (reference sequence). The germline V and J ends were trimmed by 2 bases and 1 base, with 12 bases remaining between them. The CDR3 sequence: CASSLGGHRSYEQYF. DNA of the CDR3: TGTGCCAGCAGTTTAGGGGGACACCGATCCTACGAGCAGTACTTC.

This clonotype was seen at least ten times. This may be a read error: a much more frequent sequence differs by one nucleotide. J is TRBJ2-1 and V is TRBV12-3 or TRBV12-4, with 10 bases identical to TRBD2. The CDR3 totals 14 residues. V shed 6 bases, J shed 4 bases, and the junction held 3 bases outside the gene matches. The CDR3 nucleotides read TGTGCCAGCAGCTCAGCGGGAGGGTACAATGAGCAGTTCTTC. Translation: CASSSAGGYNEQFF.

At least ten counts were recorded for this clonotype. In DNA form, the CDR3 reads TGTGCCAGCAGTTTAATGGGGAAAAACCAAGAGACCCAGTACTTC. Protein: CASSLMGKNQETQYF. The genes are TRBV12-3 or TRBV12-4 and TRBJ2-5; D gene uncertain. Trimming removed 2 bases from V and 0 bases from J, with 10 bases in between. The CDR3 runs 15 residues.

The chain couples TRBV29-1 to TRBJ2-7, with a tentative D call TRBD1 (5 bases). The CDR3 runs 11 residues. Germline CDR1 is SQVTM and CDR2 is ANQGSEA. V was shortened by 4 bases and J by 7 bases, with 11 bases between the two germline ends. CDR3 DNA sequence: TGCAGCGTTGTTAGACAGCTTGAGCAGTACTTC. This codes for CSVVRQLEQYF.

The rearrangement uses TRBV7-9 and TRBJ1-5; weak D call: TRBD1 (5 bases). Germline V gene data show CDR1 as SEHNR and CDR2 as FQNEAQ (reference sequence). CDR3 length: 15 residues. V was clipped by 4 bases and J by 6 bases, with 16 bases between them. The CDR3 bases are TGTGCCAGCAGCTCCGGGGAGGGGAGTCGTCAGCCCCAGCATTTT. Translating it yields CASSSGEGSRQPQHF.

This sequence joins TRBV7-9 and TRBJ2-7, with 9 bases aligning to TRBD1. Trimming cost V 4 bases and J 5 bases; bases outside gene matches: 6. The CDR3 sequence is 14 residues long. CDR1 is SEHNR, CDR2 FQNEAQ, per germline (reference sequence). CDR3 sequence: CASSSLYRGHEQYF. DNA for the CDR3: TGTGCCAGCAGCTCTCTGTACAGGGGGCACGAGCAGTACTTC. The variable domain in full, with the rest retrieved from reference TRBV7-9 and TRBJ2-7, is DTGVSQNPRHKITKRGQNVTFRCDPISEHNRLYWYRQTLGQGPEFLTYFQNEAQLEKSRLLSDRFSAERPKGSFSTLEIQRTEQGDSAMYLCASSSLYRGHEQYFGPGTRLTVT.

Of note for this clonotype: One end of the junction is discordant with germline, which a read error may explain. The chain employs TRBV5-6 and TRBJ2-3; maybe TRBD1 (5 bases). Germline lookup yields CDR1 SGHDT and CDR2 YYEEEE. This CDR3 is 13 amino acids long. The CDR3 loop is CASSLWGTDTQSF. For the CDR3, the DNA is TGTGCCAGCAGCCTTTGGGGCACAGATACGCAGTCTTTT.

This clonotype was observed a few times. The chain recombines TRBV4-1 with TRBJ2-7; 7 bases align to TRBD2. V lost 0 bases and J lost 4; bases outside the gene matches: 9. Germline CDR1 and CDR2: MGHRA and YSYEKL. This CDR3 spans 16 amino acids. CDR3 protein: CASSQEVRPSGYEQYF. As DNA, the CDR3 is TGCGCCAGCAGCCAAGAAGTCCGCCCTAGCGGTTACGAGCAGTACTTC.

This clonotype was seen repeatedly, ten times or more. The V call is TRBV5-1, the J call TRBJ2-3; tentatively, D is TRBD2 (5 bases). V lost 3 bases, J lost 9 bases, and 8 bases lay in between. This CDR3 is 11 amino acids long. Germline values: CDR1 SGHRS, CDR2 YFSETQ. The CDR3 loop reads CASSSSGTQYF. Here the CDR3 DNA reads TGCGCCAGCAGCTCCTCGGGAACGCAGTATTTT.

This clonotype was observed many times. The V gene is TRBV29-1, the J gene TRBJ2-7; 7 nucleotides agree with TRBD2. CDR3 length equals 13 residues. Per germline, CDR1 SQVTM and CDR2 ANQGSEA. Unmatched junction bases numbered 11, after V lost 7 bases and J lost 5 bases. The CDR3 bases are TGCAGCGCCCGACTAGCACTGAGGGACGAGCAGTACTTC. Protein sequence: CSARLALRDEQYF.

The chain has TRBV5-6 and TRBJ2-2; TRBD2 matches at 7 bases. CDR1 is SGHDT, CDR2 YYEEEE, per germline. Unmatched junction bases numbered 4, after V lost 4 bases and J lost 1 base. This CDR3 region has 15 residues. The CDR3 nucleotides are TGTGCCAGCAGCACGGGACTACGGAACACCGGGGAGCTGTTTTTT. Translated, it gives CASSTGLRNTGELFF.

The chain couples TRBV7-9 to TRBJ2-1; 12 nucleotides line up with TRBD2. Germline CDR1 reads SEHNR; CDR2 reads FQNEAQ (reference sequence). This CDR3 region has 15 residues. J gave up 4 bases and V 5 bases, and 3 bases lay outside the gene matches. The CDR3 is CASSGLAGTYNEQFF. In DNA form, the CDR3 reads TGTGCCAGCAGCGGACTAGCGGGGACATACAATGAGCAGTTCTTC.

This clonotype was picked up many times. J is TRBJ2-1 and V is TRBV29-1, with 9 positions matching TRBD2. V lost 3 bases, J lost 6 bases, and 6 bases stayed unmatched. The CDR3 is 14 amino acids. The germline gives CDR1 SQVTM, CDR2 ANQGSEA. This chain's CDR3 is CSVDFSGRSNEQFF. CDR3 DNA sequence: TGCAGCGTTGATTTTAGCGGGAGATCCAATGAGCAGTTCTTC.